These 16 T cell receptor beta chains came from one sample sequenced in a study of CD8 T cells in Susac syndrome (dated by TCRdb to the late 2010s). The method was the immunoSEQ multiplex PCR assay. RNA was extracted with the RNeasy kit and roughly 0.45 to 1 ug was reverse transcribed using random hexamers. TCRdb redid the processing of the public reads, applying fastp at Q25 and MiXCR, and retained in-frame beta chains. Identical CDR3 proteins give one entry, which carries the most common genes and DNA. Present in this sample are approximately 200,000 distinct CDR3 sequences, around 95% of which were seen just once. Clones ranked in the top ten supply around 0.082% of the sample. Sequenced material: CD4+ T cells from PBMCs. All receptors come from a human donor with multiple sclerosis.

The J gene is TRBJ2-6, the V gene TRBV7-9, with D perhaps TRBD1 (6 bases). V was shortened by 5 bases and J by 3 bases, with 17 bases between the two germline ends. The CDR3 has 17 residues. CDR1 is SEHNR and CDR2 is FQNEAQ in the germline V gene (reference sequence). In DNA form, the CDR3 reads TGTGCCAGCAGCCCCCGGGCGTGGGGGCGTGGGGCCAACGTCCTGACTTTC. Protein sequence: CASSPRAWGRGANVLTF. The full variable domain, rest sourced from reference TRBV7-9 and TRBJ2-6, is DTGVSQNPRHKITKRGQNVTFRCDPISEHNRLYWYRQTLGQGPEFLTYFQNEAQLEKSRLLSDRFSAERPKGSFSTLEIQRTEQGDSAMYLCASSPRAWGRGANVLTFGAGSRLTVL.

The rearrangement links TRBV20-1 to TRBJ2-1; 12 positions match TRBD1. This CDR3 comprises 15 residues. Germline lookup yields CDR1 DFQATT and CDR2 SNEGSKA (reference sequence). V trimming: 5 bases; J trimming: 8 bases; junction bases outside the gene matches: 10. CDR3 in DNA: TGCAGTGCTGCTAGCCCGGGACAGGGGGCTCATGAGCAGTTCTTC. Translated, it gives CSAASPGQGAHEQFF.

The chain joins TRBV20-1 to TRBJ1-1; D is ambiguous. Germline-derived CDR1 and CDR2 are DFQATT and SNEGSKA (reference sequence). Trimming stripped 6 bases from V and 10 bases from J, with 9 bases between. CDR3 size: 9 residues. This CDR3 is CSASGLAFF. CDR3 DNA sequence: TGCAGTGCCTCGGGATTAGCTTTCTTT.

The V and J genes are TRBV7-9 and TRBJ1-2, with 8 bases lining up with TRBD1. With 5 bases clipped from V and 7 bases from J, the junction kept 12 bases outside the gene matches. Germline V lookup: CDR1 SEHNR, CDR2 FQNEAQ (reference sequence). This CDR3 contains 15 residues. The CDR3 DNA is TGTGCCAGCAGCCCAGGACAGGGAGGACCCGCTGGCTACACCTTC. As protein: CASSPGQGGPAGYTF.

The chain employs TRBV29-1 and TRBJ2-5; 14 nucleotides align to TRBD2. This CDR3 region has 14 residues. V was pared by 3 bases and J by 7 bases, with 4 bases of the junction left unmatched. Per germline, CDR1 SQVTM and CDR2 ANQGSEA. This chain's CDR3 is CSVEGTSGGRTQYF. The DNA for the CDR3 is TGCAGCGTTGAGGGGACTAGCGGGGGCCGGACCCAGTACTTC. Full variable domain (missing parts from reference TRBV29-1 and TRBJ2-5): SAVISQKPSRDICQRGTSLTIQCQVDSQVTMMFWYRQQPGQSLTLIATANQGSEATYESGFVIDKFPISRPNLTFSTLTVSNMSPEDSSIYLCSVEGTSGGRTQYFGPGTRLLVL.

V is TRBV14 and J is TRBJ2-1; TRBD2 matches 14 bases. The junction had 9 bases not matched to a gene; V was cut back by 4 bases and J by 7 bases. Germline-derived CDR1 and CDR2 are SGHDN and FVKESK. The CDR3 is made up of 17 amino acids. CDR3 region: CASSRGTSGGGRNEQFF. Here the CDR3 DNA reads TGTGCCAGCAGCCGAGGGACTAGCGGGGGCGGCAGGAATGAGCAGTTCTTC.

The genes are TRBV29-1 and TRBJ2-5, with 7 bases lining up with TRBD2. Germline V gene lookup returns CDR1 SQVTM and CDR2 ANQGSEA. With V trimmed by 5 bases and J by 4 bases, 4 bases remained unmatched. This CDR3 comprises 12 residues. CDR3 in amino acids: CSVMGGSETQYF. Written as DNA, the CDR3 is TGCAGCGTTATGGGAGGGTCAGAGACCCAGTACTTC.

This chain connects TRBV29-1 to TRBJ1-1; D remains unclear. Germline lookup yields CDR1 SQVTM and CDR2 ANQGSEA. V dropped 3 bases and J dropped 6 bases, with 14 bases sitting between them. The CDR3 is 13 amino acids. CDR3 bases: TGCAGCGTTGACAACAGACCTCGGGCTGAAGCTTTCTTT. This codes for CSVDNRPRAEAFF.

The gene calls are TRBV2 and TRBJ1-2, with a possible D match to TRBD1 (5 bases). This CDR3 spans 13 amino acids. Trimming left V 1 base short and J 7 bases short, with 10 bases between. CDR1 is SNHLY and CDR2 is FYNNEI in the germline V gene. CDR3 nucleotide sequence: TGTGCCAGCAGTGAAGGGGGCCGCCGTGGCTACACCTTC. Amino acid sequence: CASSEGGRRGYTF.

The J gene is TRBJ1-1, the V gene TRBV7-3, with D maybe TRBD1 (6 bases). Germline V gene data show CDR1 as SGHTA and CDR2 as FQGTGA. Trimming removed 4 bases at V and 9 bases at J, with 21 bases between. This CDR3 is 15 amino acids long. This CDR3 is CASSYGGPRGRKAFF. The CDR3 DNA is TGTGCCAGCAGCTACGGGGGCCCTAGAGGTCGGAAAGCTTTCTTT.

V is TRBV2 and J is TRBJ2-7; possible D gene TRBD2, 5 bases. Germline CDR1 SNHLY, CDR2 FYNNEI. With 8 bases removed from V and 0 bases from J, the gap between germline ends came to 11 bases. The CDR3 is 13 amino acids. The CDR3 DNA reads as TGTGCCAGCGCAGGACTCCTCTCCTACGAGCAGTACGTC. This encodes CASAGLLSYEQYV.

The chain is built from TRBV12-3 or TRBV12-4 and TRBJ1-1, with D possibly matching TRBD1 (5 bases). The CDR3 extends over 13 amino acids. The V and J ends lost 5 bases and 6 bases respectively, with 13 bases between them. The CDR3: CASSPRVTAEAFF. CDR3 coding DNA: TGTGCCAGCAGTCCCAGGGTGACCGCTGAAGCTTTCTTT.

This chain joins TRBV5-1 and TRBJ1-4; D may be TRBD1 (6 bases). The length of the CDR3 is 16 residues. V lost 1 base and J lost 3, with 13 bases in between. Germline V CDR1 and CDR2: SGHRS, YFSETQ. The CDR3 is CASSLQGMAPNEKLFF. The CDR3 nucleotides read TGCGCCAGCAGCTTGCAGGGGATGGCGCCTAATGAAAAACTGTTTTTT.

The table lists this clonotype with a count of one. CDR3 nucleotides: TGTGCCAGCAGCACAGGGGGTCTCGGGTGGAATGAGCAGTTCTTC. Protein: CASSTGGLGWNEQFF. This chain links TRBV12-3 or TRBV12-4 with TRBJ2-1, with 8 bases that match TRBD1. This CDR3 is built from 15 residues. J gave up 7 bases and V 6 bases, and 11 bases lay outside the gene matches.

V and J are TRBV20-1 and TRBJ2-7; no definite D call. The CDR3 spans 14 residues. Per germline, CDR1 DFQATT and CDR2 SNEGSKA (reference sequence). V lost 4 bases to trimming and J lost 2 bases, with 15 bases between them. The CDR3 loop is CSATPPQEPYEQYF. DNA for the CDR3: TGCAGTGCTACCCCCCCCCAGGAACCCTACGAGCAGTACTTC.

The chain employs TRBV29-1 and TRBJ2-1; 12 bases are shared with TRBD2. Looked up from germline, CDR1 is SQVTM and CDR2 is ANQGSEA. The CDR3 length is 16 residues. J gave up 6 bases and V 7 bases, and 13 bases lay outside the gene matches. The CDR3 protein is CSAPSGLAGGLNEQFF. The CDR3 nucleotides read TGCAGCGCCCCGAGTGGGCTAGCGGGGGGGCTCAATGAGCAGTTCTTC.